This T cell receptor (beta chain) is drawn from a study of identical twins' blood T cells. Study-wide background: Roughly 6 alpha and roughly six beta libraries together yielded 54 million or so reads.

Per germline, CDR1 LNHDA and CDR2 SQIVND (reference sequence). V lost 5 bases, J lost 4 bases, and 7 bases stayed unmatched. This CDR3 is 14 amino acids long. This clonotype was seen only a few times. A single record per CDR3 protein comes from TCRdb applying MiXCR to the 5' RACE reads. The table has a few hundred thousand distinct CDR3 sequences, about 28% seen once; the top ten hold roughly 5.5%. The sequence came from a woman between 18 and 55 years old in good health. This chain joins TRBV19 and TRBJ1-2, with 7 bases aligning to TRBD1. The specimen was PBMCs. In nucleotides, the CDR3 is TGTGCCAGTAGTCTTGCAGGGGGTCGCTATGGCTACACCTTC. Amino acid sequence: CASSLAGGRYGYTF.